This T cell receptor (beta chain) was sequenced in a study of cytomegalovirus exposure and HLA in healthy donors. Study-level findings and limits: The study flagged some 180 TCR beta chains as cytomegalovirus-associated.

About this clone itself: The antigen is unknown.

Primers for the PCR totalled 60 Vbeta and 13 Jbeta. The protocol was immunoSEQ multiplex PCR, while the TCRdb copy is restricted to in-frame clones and leaves out a portion. The sample includes approximately 140,000 clones, roughly 80% of them seen just once. Sequenced sample: PBMCs. This TCR came from a man between 35 and 55 years old in good health and CMV-seronegative.

Here the CDR3 reads CASSPRNRGPSTDTQYF. The CDR3 nucleotides read TGTGCCAGCAGCCCAAGAAACAGGGGCCCTAGCACAGATACGCAGTATTTT. This chain uses TRBV5-4 with TRBJ2-3; 7 bases fit TRBD1. Germline V gene data show CDR1 as SGHNT and CDR2 as YYREEE (reference sequence). This CDR3 is 17 amino acids long. Trimming removed 4 bases from V and 0 bases from J; junction bases left unmatched: 11.